The 3 T cell receptor beta chains below all came from one sample that was sequenced in a study of Graves' ophthalmopathy and Graves' hyperthyroidism. RNA transcripts yielded amplified TCR beta CDR3 regions. The first-round RT-PCR employed HTBI primers together with the Qiagen OneStep RT-PCR kit. A multiplex PCR was then performed as the second round. TCRdb reanalysed the multiplex PCR reads using MiXCR and keeps one entry per CDR3 protein. There are some 520,000 distinct CDR3 sequences in the sample; 13% to 15% occur only once, and roughly 9.8% lies in the top ten. What was sequenced was blood. Source of these receptors: a woman younger than 45 with Graves' ophthalmopathy.

This clonotype came up many times. The chain joins TRBV10-3 to TRBJ2-7, with TRBD1 matching over 7 bases. V shed 9 bases, J shed 5 bases, and the junction held 7 bases outside the gene matches. The length of the CDR3 is 12 residues. Germline CDR1 ENHRY, CDR2 SYGVKD. This chain's CDR3 is CAIHRGTDEQYF. DNA of the CDR3: TGTGCCATTCACAGGGGTACTGACGAGCAGTACTTC.

As regards this clonotype: Likely a read error: the CDR3 ends without its conserved phenylalanine or tryptophan. Because the CDR3's place on the DNA is in doubt, the DNA is left out and the CDR3 is given as listed by TCRdb. The J gene is TRBJ2-4, the V gene TRBV6-1; the D call TRBD2 from the table was never checked on the DNA. The CDR3 numbers 21 amino acids, ends counted. CDR1 MNHNS and CDR2 SASEGT come from the germline V gene. The CDR3 loop reads CASSDHSPREGLAGAANIKYL.

There are many counts of this clonotype. The chain combines TRBV12-3 or TRBV12-4 with TRBJ1-5; D is undetermined. The V gene lost 2 bases and the J gene lost 0 bases, with 2 bases spanning the gap. The CDR3 runs 13 residues. The CDR3 protein is CASSLNSNQPQHF. Written as DNA, the CDR3 is TGTGCCAGCAGTTTAAATAGCAATCAGCCCCAGCATTTT.